This paragraph covers one T cell receptor (beta chain) sequence. Its specificity is unknown. This sample is drawn from a study of T-cell memory formation after mild COVID-19. Regarding the study as a whole: Day 15 to 85 contractors were CD4/CD8 balanced; later expanders leaned CD4+.

TCRdb redid the calling of the 5' RACE reads with MiXCR, one entry per CDR3 protein. The sample lists under 350,000 distinct CDR3 sequences; around 15% were seen once. The origin of this receptor is a man between 18 and 29 years old who had mild COVID-19 (a few samples of this study predate the infection). Cell type and time point are not known. The sample comprised PBMCs or a T cell subset sorted from them (not recorded which).

In DNA form, the CDR3 reads TGTGCCAGCAGCAACCGACAGACCAACTATGGCTACACCTTC. Its protein is CASSNRQTNYGYTF. The rearrangement uses TRBV9 and TRBJ1-2; TRBD1 might be the D (5 bases). This CDR3 spans 14 amino acids. In germline, CDR1 is SGDLS, CDR2 YYNGEE. Trimming took off 4 bases at V and 2 bases at J, with 12 bases between the two ends.